These 25 T cell receptor beta chains originate from one sample sequenced in a study of cytomegalovirus exposure and HLA in healthy donors (dated by TCRdb to the late 2010s). Libraries came from the immunoSEQ multiplex PCR assay. The table was pulled from immuneACCESS by TCRdb, which kept in-frame rearrangements only. Such tables lose some clones; where checked, under half of the loss comes from unresolved V genes, and the rest has no known cause. The table for this sample lists approximately 100,000 clones; roughly 92% of them were counted only once. Together, the top ten hold approximately 1.1% of the sample. Sequenced input: PBMCs. All receptors come from a woman in her 30s in good health and CMV-seropositive.

The V gene is TRBV6-5, the J gene TRBJ2-2; D perhaps matches TRBD2 (5 bases). The CDR3 has 15 residues. V was trimmed by 7 bases and J by 0 bases, leaving 12 bases between them. Germline V gives CDR1 MNHEY, CDR2 SVGAGI. Written as DNA, the CDR3 is TGTGCCAGCACTCGAGGGAGAACGAACACCGGGGAGCTGTTTTTT. Residues: CASTRGRTNTGELFF.

This sequence joins TRBV10-3 and TRBJ2-3, with 12 bases aligning to TRBD2. Germline-derived CDR1 and CDR2 are ENHRY and SYGVKD. The CDR3 sequence is 14 residues long. V shed 7 bases, J shed 8 bases, and the junction held 7 bases outside the gene matches. Here the CDR3 DNA reads TGTGCCATCAACGATCTAGCGGGAGGGCCTACGCAGTATTTT. Translated: CAINDLAGGPTQYF.

The chain uses TRBV11-2 and TRBJ2-7; possibly TRBD1 for D (5 bases). V lost 6 bases and J lost 0, with 15 bases in between. This CDR3 has 15 residues. Germline V CDR1 and CDR2: SGHAT, FQNNGV. CDR3 bases: TGTGCCAGCAGACCCTGGGGCTTGAGCTCCTACGAGCAGTACTTC. Protein: CASRPWGLSSYEQYF.

This chain uses TRBV19 with TRBJ1-1; unclear D gene. In germline, CDR1 is LNHDA, CDR2 SQIVND (reference sequence). Between the trimmed V and J ends, which lost 8 bases and 5 bases, there was a span of 12 bases. The CDR3 loop spans 12 amino acids. The CDR3 spells CASRSARTEAFF. The CDR3 DNA is TGTGCCAGTCGCTCAGCGAGGACTGAAGCTTTCTTT.

The chain combines TRBV7-6 with TRBJ1-5; D remains ambiguous. Germline CDR1 SGHVS, CDR2 FNYEAQ. V was pared by 4 bases and J by 5 bases, with 9 bases between. This CDR3 comprises 13 residues. CDR3 loop: CASSWFEDQPQHF. The CDR3 DNA is TGTGCCAGCAGCTGGTTCGAGGATCAGCCCCAGCATTTT.

This clone has just one count. The J gene is TRBJ1-4, the V gene TRBV4-3; possibly TRBD1 for D (6 bases). This CDR3 comprises 16 residues. V was pared by 5 bases and J by 0 bases, with 13 bases between. Germline loops: CDR1 LGHNA, CDR2 YSLEER. CDR3 sequence reads: CASSVDRPATNEKLFF. As DNA, the CDR3 is TGCGCCAGCAGCGTTGACAGGCCAGCAACTAATGAAAAACTGTTTTTT.

V gene TRBV7-8 combines with J gene TRBJ1-5; possibly TRBD1 for D (6 bases). The germline V gene has CDR1 SGHVS and CDR2 FQNEAQ. The CDR3 extends over 16 amino acids. The V gene lost 2 bases and the J gene lost 2 bases, with 13 bases spanning the gap. The CDR3 loop reads CASSLSGGAGNQPQHF. The CDR3 DNA follows: TGTGCCAGCAGCTTATCGGGGGGGGCCGGCAATCAGCCCCAGCATTTT.

This sequence joins TRBV11-2 and TRBJ2-1; the D gene is possibly TRBD1 (5 bases). This CDR3 is 14 amino acids long. Germline V gives CDR1 SGHAT, CDR2 FQNNGV. Trimming took 5 bases from V and 7 from J, leaving 15 bases between them. Here the CDR3 DNA reads TGTGCCAGCAGCGAAGGGGTTAGGGCTAATGAGCAGTTCTTC. Its translation: CASSEGVRANEQFF. The variable domain in full, completed from reference TRBV11-2 and TRBJ2-1, reads EAGVAQSPRYKIIEKRQSVAFWCNPISGHATLYWYQQILGQGPKLLIQFQNNGVVDDSQLPKDRFSAERLKGVDSTLKIQPAKLEDSAVYLCASSEGVRANEQFFGPGTRLTVL.

V and J are TRBV2 and TRBJ2-5, with D perhaps matching TRBD1 (6 bases). CDR1 is SNHLY, CDR2 FYNNEI, per germline. This CDR3 contains 15 residues. The V end was cut by 6 bases, the J end by 1 base, with 15 bases between. The CDR3 nucleotides read TGTGCCAGCAGATACAGGGCAAAGAGCCAAGAGACCCAGTACTTC. Translation gives CASRYRAKSQETQYF.

V is TRBV19 and J is TRBJ2-2; 13 bases line up with TRBD2. CDR3 length: 19 amino acids. The germline gives CDR1 LNHDA, CDR2 SQIVND (reference sequence). The V segment lost 4 bases and the J segment 0 bases; nucleotides outside the gene matches: 8. CDR3 coding DNA: TGTGCCAGTAGTACGAGCCGGACTAGCGGGAGTACGAACACCGGGGAGCTGTTTTTT. Translated, it gives CASSTSRTSGSTNTGELFF.

The chain links TRBV19 to TRBJ1-3; D remains unclear. CDR3 length: 15 amino acids. V lost 1 base, J lost 0 bases, and 7 bases lay in between. Germline loops: CDR1 LNHDA, CDR2 SQIVND (reference sequence). The CDR3 protein is CASSIVGDSGNTIYF. The CDR3 nucleotides are TGTGCCAGTAGTATAGTCGGGGACTCTGGAAACACCATATATTTT. Variable domain in full (rest from reference TRBV19 and TRBJ1-3): DGGITQSPKYLFRKEGQNVTLSCEQNLNHDAMYWYRQDPGQGLRLIYYSQIVNDFQKGDIAEGYSVSREKKESFPLTVTSAQKNPTAFYLCASSIVGDSGNTIYFGEGSWLTVV.

CDR3 sequence (DNA): TGTGCCTGGAACCGACTAGCGTTGAACACCGGGGAGCTGTTTTTT. Its protein is CAWNRLALNTGELFF. The V and J genes are TRBV30 and TRBJ2-2; TRBD2 agrees at 8 bases. The CDR3 is 15 amino acids. Trimming took 4 bases from V and 1 from J; bases not matched to a gene: 5. CDR1 is GTSNPN, CDR2 SVGIG, per germline (reference sequence).

Regarding this clone: The same CDR3 is also encoded by other DNA sequences in this sample. The V gene is TRBV19, the J gene TRBJ2-7, with TRBD1 matching over 7 bases. Germline assignment: CDR1 LNHDA and CDR2 SQIVND (reference sequence). There are 14 residues in the CDR3. Trimming took 1 base from V and 3 from J; bases not matched to a gene: 3. The chain's CDR3 is CASSIVGDSYEQYF. The CDR3 coding sequence is TGTGCCAGTAGTATAGTGGGGGACAGCTACGAGCAGTACTTC.

V usage is TRBV10-2 and J usage is TRBJ2-7; 10 bases are shared with TRBD1. CDR3 size: 13 residues. CDR1 is WSHSY, CDR2 SAAADI, per germline. Losses at the gene ends were 6 bases for V and 3 bases for J; bases not matched to a gene: 2. The CDR3 is CASSGDRGYEQYF. CDR3 in DNA: TGCGCCAGCAGCGGGGACAGGGGCTACGAGCAGTACTTC.

The chain carries TRBV30 and TRBJ1-1; tentatively, D is TRBD1 (5 bases). The germline V and J ends were trimmed by 3 bases and 1 base, with 9 bases remaining between them. In germline, CDR1 is GTSNPN, CDR2 SVGIG (reference sequence). This CDR3 has 13 amino acids. For the CDR3, the DNA is TGTGCCTGGAGCGACGGACAGAACACTGAAGCTTTCTTT. It is translated as CAWSDGQNTEAFF.

The genes are TRBV6-1 and TRBJ2-7; no firm D call. This CDR3 is built from 14 residues. CDR1 is MNHNS and CDR2 is SASEGT in the germline V gene. The ends were cut back, 3 bases at V and 0 bases at J, with 9 bases in the middle. The CDR3 DNA reads TGTGCCAGCAGTGACAGCACAGCCTCCTACGAGCAGTACTTC. This encodes CASSDSTASYEQYF.

The V call is TRBV7-2, the J call TRBJ2-3, with 8 bases matching TRBD2. V was pared by 2 bases and J by 8 bases, with 15 bases of the junction left unmatched. The CDR3 runs to 17 residues. Germline V gives CDR1 SGHTA, CDR2 FQGNSA. CDR3 region: CASSLLGTSHFLGTQYF. Here the CDR3 DNA reads TGTGCCAGCAGCTTATTAGGGACTAGTCATTTCTTGGGTACGCAGTATTTT.

The CDR3 coding sequence is TGTGCCAGCACCTTACAGGGGGCGCTTGGCTACACCTTC. As protein: CASTLQGALGYTF. The rearrangement uses TRBV5-4 and TRBJ1-2; the match to TRBD1 covers 9 bases. Germline-derived CDR1 and CDR2 are SGHNT and YYREEE (reference sequence). There are 13 residues in the CDR3. V was clipped by 6 bases and J by 7 bases; unmatched bases: 7.

This sequence joins TRBV5-1 and TRBJ1-2, with 9 bases matching TRBD1. V shed 3 bases, J shed 6 bases, and the junction held 6 bases outside the gene matches. CDR3 length: 14 amino acids. Looked up from germline, CDR1 is SGHRS and CDR2 is YFSETQ. The CDR3 bases are TGCGCCAGCAGCTCCGGGACAGGGTTCGATGGCTACACCTTC. As protein: CASSSGTGFDGYTF.

V and J are TRBV4-1 and TRBJ2-6; tentative D call: TRBD1 (5 bases). Germline V gives CDR1 MGHRA, CDR2 YSYEKL. The CDR3 contains 17 residues. Trimming left V 0 bases short and J 0 bases short, with 9 bases between. CDR3 in amino acids: CASSQEGADSGANVLTF. CDR3 DNA sequence: TGCGCCAGCAGCCAAGAAGGGGCAGACTCTGGGGCCAACGTCCTGACTTTC.

The V and J genes are TRBV4-1 and TRBJ2-5; D might be TRBD1 (5 bases). The CDR3 is 14 residues long. Germline-derived CDR1 and CDR2 are MGHRA and YSYEKL. V was clipped by 0 bases and J by 2 bases, with 7 bases between them. CDR3 region: CASSQDRTQETQYF. The CDR3 coding sequence is TGCGCCAGCAGCCAAGATCGGACACAAGAGACCCAGTACTTC.

The chain is built from TRBV27 and TRBJ2-3; 13 positions match TRBD2. There are 19 residues in the CDR3. Germline V CDR1 and CDR2: MNHEY, SMNVEV (reference sequence). Trimming at V came to 6 bases and at J to 3 bases, leaving 15 bases not matched to a gene. The CDR3 DNA reads TGTGCCAGCAGCCTCAGGAGGACTAGCGGGAGTGAAGGGACAGATACGCAGTATTTT. Amino acids: CASSLRRTSGSEGTDTQYF.

Points on this clone: Different DNA sequences within this sample yield the same CDR3. This chain links TRBV10-2 with TRBJ2-2; the match to TRBD1 covers 9 bases. Germline assignment: CDR1 WSHSY and CDR2 SAAADI. This CDR3 contains 14 residues. Trimming removed 5 bases from V and 8 bases from J; junction bases left unmatched: 6. CDR3 region: CASSSTGGGGELFF. DNA for the CDR3: TGCGCCAGCAGTTCCACAGGGGGCGGAGGGGAGCTGTTTTTT.

The V and J genes are TRBV7-9 and TRBJ2-3; TRBD2 agrees at 15 bases. V was clipped by 3 bases and J by 5 bases; unmatched bases: 3. The CDR3 runs to 16 residues. Per the germline V gene, CDR1 is SEHNR and CDR2 is FQNEAQ (reference sequence). The CDR3 region is CASSFGLAGGIDTQYF. Written as DNA, the CDR3 is TGTGCCAGCAGCTTCGGACTAGCGGGAGGGATAGATACGCAGTATTTT.

This chain joins TRBV5-5 and TRBJ2-5, with D perhaps TRBD2 (5 bases). The CDR3 sequence is 13 residues long. Germline assignment: CDR1 SGHKS and CDR2 YYEKEE (reference sequence). The V and J ends lost 3 bases and 0 bases respectively, with 6 bases between them. The CDR3: CASSWTHQETQYF. The DNA of the CDR3 is TGTGCCAGCAGCTGGACTCACCAAGAGACCCAGTACTTC.